This is a list of T cell receptor beta chains from one sample in a study of T-cell memory formation after mild COVID-19. TCRdb re-called the 5' RACE reads with MiXCR, one entry per CDR3 protein. The table has under 600,000 distinct CDR3 sequences, about 20% seen once. The material sequenced was PBMCs or a T cell subset sorted from them (not recorded which). The source is an adult woman who had mild COVID-19 (a few samples of this study predate the infection). Cell type and time point are not known. Both conserved end residues are trimmed from each CDR3. Each record gives: J gene, V gene, CDR3 length, CDR3 protein.

>TRBJ2-2|TRBV5-1|13
ASSLEGRLAGELF
>TRBJ1-6|TRBV11-2|15
ASSLVGLVRGNSPLH
>TRBJ1-5|TRBV10-3|17
AISESLFVGTGLSRPQH
>TRBJ2-7|TRBV15|11
ATSRDPIYEQY
>TRBJ1-1|TRBV29-1|13
SVVAVGVGHTEAF
>TRBJ1-1|TRBV5-6|12
ASSLPGRSTEAF
>TRBJ2-7|TRBV3-1|10
ASSHGTYEQY
>TRBJ2-7|TRBV2|15
ASSEVPTSSRDHEQY
>TRBJ2-4|TRBV3-1|15
ASSQDSVGGPRNIQY
>TRBJ1-2|TRBV6-6|12
ASSLIQGAHGYT
>TRBJ2-3|TRBV20-1|11
SAGPGQSDTQY
>TRBJ2-5|TRBV3-1|15
ASSQAPGLGGDETQY
>TRBJ1-5|TRBV3-1|12
ASSQAPGIQPQH
>TRBJ2-1|TRBV4-1|13
ASSQLDPGLGEQF
>TRBJ2-7|TRBV2|12
ASSDEYLSYEQY
>TRBJ2-3|TRBV6-5|13
ASSQTGPPTDTQY
>TRBJ2-7|TRBV2|11
ASRRTTEYEQY
>TRBJ2-1|TRBV29-1|14
SVELRLAGEDNEQF
>TRBJ1-1|TRBV7-9|11
ASVGVSNTEAF
>TRBJ2-1|TRBV4-3|13
ASSLLLGGKNEQF
>TRBJ2-7|TRBV7-2|13
ASSSQGLAYHEQY
>TRBJ2-7|TRBV4-3|13
ASSQERDRFYEQY
>TRBJ2-4|TRBV5-1|12
ASSPGQIKNIQY
>TRBJ2-7|TRBV5-1|10
ASSLRPAEQY
>TRBJ1-5|TRBV6-1|12
ASSEVGNYQPQH
>TRBJ2-5|TRBV20-1|15
SARVHLFLAGQETQY
>TRBJ1-3|TRBV27|15
ASSSLLGGYSGNTIY
>TRBJ2-7|TRBV29-1|12
SVGVLRGNPEQY
>TRBJ2-5|TRBV24-1|12
ATSDSTRQETQY
>TRBJ1-5|TRBV24-1|15
ATSGDPKGGKTQPQH
>TRBJ2-6|TRBV4-1|14
ASSRPGRSGANVLT
>TRBJ2-7|TRBV19|14
ASSMTSSGSIYEQY
>TRBJ2-5|TRBV6-2/TRBV6-3|14
ASRPLPEQYQETQY
>TRBJ1-6|TRBV5-1|12
ASSLFAGDSPLH
>TRBJ1-1|TRBV11-3|12
ASSLVRQGVAAF
>TRBJ1-2|TRBV7-9|13
ASSDTSLQRMGYT
>TRBJ2-3|TRBV19|11
ASSIHYTDTQY
>TRBJ2-3|TRBV7-2|14
ASSLGLAGNTDTQY
>TRBJ2-1|TRBV2|16
ASRAGTSGESSYNEQF
>TRBJ2-1|TRBV5-1|13
ASSPLPGGQNEQF
>TRBJ2-3|TRBV7-9|15
ASSPRPGTTSTDTQY
>TRBJ2-2|TRBV6-5|14
ASSYSQRGNTGELF
>TRBJ1-1|TRBV20-1|9
SARMGVGAF
>TRBJ2-4|TRBV18|15
ASSPLGALNQKGVQY
>TRBJ1-6|TRBV6-5|12
ASRAGTGRSPLH
>TRBJ2-5|TRBV20-1|12
SASDPSGAQTQY
>TRBJ2-7|TRBV12-3/TRBV12-4|13
ASRAGTSGSYEQY
>TRBJ1-1|TRBV6-1|12
ASSVWGRNTEAF
>TRBJ1-2|TRBV3-1|13
ASSPGSAYNYGYT
>TRBJ1-1|TRBV7-8|12
SSSADRRNTEAF
>TRBJ2-1|TRBV4-3|12
ASSQDGRTLEQF
>TRBJ1-5|TRBV5-1|13
ASSLVGGSNQPQH
>TRBJ2-3|TRBV20-1|14
SARTPAGGGADTQY